These 10 T cell receptor beta chains were sequenced from one sample in a study of human T cells and chemical hapten exposure. MiXCR was run by TCRdb on the RACE reads, yielding one entry per CDR3 protein. The data hold approximately 84,000 distinct CDR3 sequences, with about 9.9% observed a single time. Time point of the sample: patch test 2, 6 weeks after DPC sensitization. Stated treatment: therapeutic diphenylcyclopropenone sensitization with weekly scalp DPC. Sequencing was performed on whole blood, taken in connection with sensitization to the hapten diphenylcyclopropenone (DPC). The receptors stem from a man younger than 30 with alopecia areata. Some clones in this sample may be carry-over from other donors' samples.

V usage is TRBV4-3 and J usage is TRBJ1-3; a possible D gene is TRBD1 (5 bases). The V and J ends lost 3 bases and 0 bases respectively, with 9 bases between them. The CDR3 consists of 15 residues. CDR1 and CDR2 (germline): LGHNA, YSLEER. CDR3 nucleotides: TGCGCCAGCAGCCAGGACACAAGCTCTGGAAACACCATATATTTT. As protein: CASSQDTSSGNTIYF.

This clonotype was counted a few times. V usage is TRBV10-1 and J usage is TRBJ2-2, with D possibly matching TRBD2 (6 bases). The CDR3 spans 16 residues. Trimming took off 2 bases at V and 0 bases at J, with 10 bases between the two ends. The germline V gene encodes CDR1 WNHNN and CDR2 SYGVQD (reference sequence). The CDR3 DNA reads TGCGCCAGCAGTGAGAGAACGGGGGCGAACACCGGGGAGCTGTTTTTT. Its translation is CASSERTGANTGELFF.

As for this clonotype: This may be a read error: a much more frequent sequence differs by one nucleotide. The CDR3 DNA reads as TGTACCAGCAGTGACCGGGGAGGCACCGGGGAGCTGTTTTTT. Protein product: CTSSDRGGTGELFF. V is TRBV6-4 and J is TRBJ2-2, with a tentative D call TRBD2 (6 bases). The germline gives CDR1 MRHNA, CDR2 SNTAGT. The CDR3 consists of 14 residues.

Concerning this clonotype: This sequence may be a read error, since a much larger clone differs from it by one base. The chain links TRBV7-9 to TRBJ2-1, with D possibly TRBD1 on 6 matching bases. The CDR3 loop spans 15 amino acids. Germline assignment: CDR1 SEHNR and CDR2 FQNEAQ (reference sequence). CDR3 loop: CASSPPGAGSNEKFF. The CDR3 DNA is TGTGCCAGCAGTCCGCCAGGGGCAGGGTCCAATGAGAAGTTCTTC.

There are many counts of this clonotype. The chain couples TRBV28 to TRBJ1-6; 7 bases align to TRBD1. Trimming at V came to 10 bases and at J to 10 bases, leaving 19 bases not matched to a gene. The CDR3 covers 16 residues. CDR1 and CDR2 (germline): MDHEN, SYDVKM. CDR3 sequence (DNA): TGTGCCATTACGGACAGGTCGATCGGTAGAGAATCACCCCTCCACTTT. It translates to CAITDRSIGRESPLHF.

This clonotype was observed many times. The rearrangement links TRBV19 to TRBJ2-2; a possible D gene is TRBD2 (7 bases). Germline CDR1 LNHDA, CDR2 SQIVND (reference sequence). CDR3 length equals 13 residues. The V and J ends lost 11 bases and 4 bases respectively, with 14 bases between them. CDR3 in DNA: TGTGCCGCGGGGGCGGGCGGCACCGGGGAGCTGTTTTTT. Its protein is CAAGAGGTGELFF. The full variable domain, completed using reference TRBV19 and TRBJ2-2, is DGGITQSPKYLFRKEGQNVTLSCEQNLNHDAMYWYRQDPGQGLRLIYYSQIVNDFQKGDIAEGYSVSREKKESFPLTVTSAQKNPTAFYLCAAGAGGTGELFFGEGSRLTVL.

This clonotype was counted between two and nine times. V gene TRBV5-1 combines with J gene TRBJ1-4; D gene unclear. Trimming pared 0 bases from V and 8 bases from J, leaving 11 bases between. Germline CDR1 SGHRS, CDR2 YFSETQ. CDR3 length equals 14 residues. The CDR3 sequence is CASSLEVDYEKLFF. CDR3 DNA sequence: TGCGCCAGCAGCTTGGAGGTCGATTACGAAAAACTGTTTTTT.

This rearrangement joins TRBV11-2 to TRBJ2-6; D ambiguous. The germline gives CDR1 SGHAT, CDR2 FQNNGV. The CDR3 is made up of 15 amino acids. V lost 3 bases and J 0 bases, leaving 6 bases between the germline ends. The CDR3 bases are TGTGCCAGCAGCTTGCCAGCCTCTGGGGCCAACGTCCTGACTTTC. Its protein product is CASSLPASGANVLTF.

The chain recombines TRBV4-3 with TRBJ2-2, with TRBD1 identical over 8 bases. The CDR3 covers 17 residues. Germline values: CDR1 LGHNA, CDR2 YSLEER. Trimming at V came to 0 bases and at J to 5 bases, leaving 8 bases not matched to a gene. The CDR3 region has the DNA TGCGCCAGCAGCCAAGATCGAGCCAGGGGGCGGACCGGGGAGCTGTTTTTT. Amino acid sequence: CASSQDRARGRTGELFF.

The CDR3 reads CATSHPPMGEKLFF. In DNA, the CDR3 is TGTGCCACCAGCCATCCCCCCATGGGTGAAAAACTGTTTTTT. This chain joins TRBV15 and TRBJ1-4; no clear D gene. Trimming took 5 bases from V and 7 from J, leaving 14 bases between them. CDR1 is LNHNV, CDR2 YYDKDF, per germline (reference sequence). The CDR3 is 14 amino acids.